Reported below is one T cell receptor (beta chain). Its matching antigen is unknown. The sample comes from a study of T cells expressing NK-cell markers. TCRdb re-called the 5' RACE reads, yielding one record per CDR3 amino acid sequence without DNA. This sample's clone table lists 400,000 to 450,000 distinct CDR3 sequences. Whole-study results and caveats: There remained a lack of clarity about HCMV specificity of expanded NKG2C+ T cell clones. The same clonotypes also predominated in the CD3+CD56-NKG2C+ fraction of several donors.

The CDR3 sequence is 15 residues long. Sequenced material: blood T cells: a sorted CD56 or NKG2C T cell subset, CD4+ or CD8+ T cells, or bulk PBMC T cells (not recorded which). V usage is TRBV12-3 or TRBV12-4 and J usage is TRBJ1-5; TCRdb outputs TRBD1, but without DNA this stays unchecked. This TCR came from a woman aged 18 to 75 in good health. CDR3 residues: CASSFRQGVNQPQHF.